The T cell receptor (beta chain) under discussion was sequenced for a study of blood T cell repertoires in COVID-19. About the research overall: COVID-19 samples collected from the United States, Italy and Spain covered acute and convalescent phases. Sources were T cells, B-cell-depleted T cells, or PBMCs; the material itself was cDNA or gDNA.

Per the original data handling: Estimates of nucleated cell counts were drawn from the amplification of reference gene primers. Using immunoSEQ multiplex PCR, the repertoire was profiled, and TCRdb retains in-frame clones only, with some absent. The V and J calls and clone size were taken over from that table, and D and trimming were inferred from the DNA. Among a few hundred thousand clones listed, roughly nine tenths were seen once. The CDR3 loop spans 17 amino acids. Trimming removed 3 bases from V and 5 bases from J, with 22 bases in between. Germline V gene lookup returns CDR1 LGHDT and CDR2 YNNKEL (reference sequence).

The sequencing input was peripheral blood. The rearrangement uses TRBV3-1 (or the pseudogene TRBV3-2) and TRBJ1-1, with a weak D call TRBD1 (5 bases). The sequence was obtained from a man aged 18 to 29 with active or convalescent COVID-19. The CDR3 region has the DNA TGTGCCAGCAGCCAGTATCCAGGGATGAGTGTAAAAACTGAAGCTTTCTTT. Its translation: CASSQYPGMSVKTEAFF.